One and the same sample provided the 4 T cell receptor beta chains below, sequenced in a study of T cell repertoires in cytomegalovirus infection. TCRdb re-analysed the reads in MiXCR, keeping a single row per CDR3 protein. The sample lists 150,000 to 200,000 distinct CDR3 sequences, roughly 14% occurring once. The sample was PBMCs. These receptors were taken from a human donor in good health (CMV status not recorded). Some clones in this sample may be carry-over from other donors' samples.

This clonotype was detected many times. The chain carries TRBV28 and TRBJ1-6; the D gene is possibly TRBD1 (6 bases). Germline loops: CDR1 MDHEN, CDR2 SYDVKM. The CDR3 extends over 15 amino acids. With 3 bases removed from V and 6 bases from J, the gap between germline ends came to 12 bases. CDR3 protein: CASSFTSRGNSPLHF. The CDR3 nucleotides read TGTGCCAGCAGTTTCACTTCCAGGGGTAATTCACCCCTCCACTTT.

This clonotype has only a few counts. The CDR3 loop reads CASSLALAGGSYEQYF. The CDR3 nucleotides are TGTGCCAGCAGTTTAGCACTAGCGGGGGGCTCCTACGAGCAGTACTTC. This chain connects TRBV12-3 or TRBV12-4 to TRBJ2-7; TRBD2 matches at 12 bases. Trimming at V came to 0 bases and at J to 0 bases, leaving 0 bases not matched to a gene. This CDR3 contains 16 residues.

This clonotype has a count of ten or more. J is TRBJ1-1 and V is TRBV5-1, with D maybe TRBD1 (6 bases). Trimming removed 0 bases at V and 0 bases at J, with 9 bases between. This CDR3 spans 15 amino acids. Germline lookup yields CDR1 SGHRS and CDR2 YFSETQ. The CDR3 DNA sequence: TGCGCCAGCAGCTTGGCAGGGGTCATGAACACTGAAGCTTTCTTT. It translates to CASSLAGVMNTEAFF.

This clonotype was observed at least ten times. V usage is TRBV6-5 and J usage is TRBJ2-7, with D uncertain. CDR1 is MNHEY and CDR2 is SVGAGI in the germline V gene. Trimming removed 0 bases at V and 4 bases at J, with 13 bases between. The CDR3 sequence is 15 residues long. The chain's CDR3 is CASSYSNPRWYEQYF. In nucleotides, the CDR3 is TGTGCCAGCAGTTACTCCAACCCCAGATGGTACGAGCAGTACTTC.